What follows are 27 T cell receptor beta chains derived from one specimen sequenced in a study of T cell responses to AZD1222 COVID-19 vaccine. TCRdb keeps only in-frame clones here, not all; method: immunoSEQ multiplex PCR. The repertoire holds 57,000 or so clones, with about 80% as singletons. The sample here was peripheral blood, taken 28 days after the second AZD1222 dose. The receptors here all came from an adult who received the AZD1222 COVID-19 vaccine.

The CDR3 nucleotides read TGTGCCATCAGTGAGCCCCACACGGGGCCCAGTGGTACCGGGGAGCTGTTTTTT. The encoded protein is CAISEPHTGPSGTGELFF. V and J are TRBV10-3 and TRBJ2-2; tentatively, D is TRBD1 or TRBD2 (5 bases each). Germline CDR1 ENHRY, CDR2 SYGVKD. Trimming shortened V by 2 bases and J by 5 bases, and 21 bases separated the two germline ends. CDR3 size: 18 residues.

The chain combines TRBV28 with TRBJ1-6, with 9 bases aligning to TRBD1. V dropped 5 bases and J dropped 8; count of bases not matched to a gene: 4. Germline V lookup: CDR1 MDHEN, CDR2 SYDVKM. The CDR3 is made up of 14 amino acids. The DNA of the CDR3 is TGTGCCAGCAGTACCTGGACAGGGGATTCACCCCTCCACTTT. Its protein is CASSTWTGDSPLHF.

This chain uses TRBV5-6 with TRBJ1-1; 7 bases are shared with TRBD1. J lost 8 bases, V lost 4 bases, and 8 bases had no gene match. This CDR3 is 13 amino acids long. Germline CDR1 reads SGHDT; CDR2 reads YYEEEE. In nucleotides, the CDR3 is TGTGCCAGCAGCAGAGGGGGCATGTTCGAAGCTTTCTTT. This gives the protein CASSRGGMFEAFF.

The chain joins TRBV3-1 (or the pseudogene TRBV3-2) to TRBJ2-3, with 10 bases identical to TRBD2. V was pared by 5 bases and J by 4 bases, with 9 bases of the junction left unmatched. Germline values: CDR1 LGHDT, CDR2 YNNKEL (reference sequence). The CDR3 is 16 residues long. This CDR3 reads CASSARSLAGSDTQYF. The CDR3 coding sequence is TGTGCCAGCAGCGCCCGATCACTAGCGGGGTCAGATACGCAGTATTTT.

V gene TRBV19 combines with J gene TRBJ2-1; TRBD2 matches at 10 bases. Losses at the gene ends were 5 bases for V and 8 bases for J; bases not matched to a gene: 9. The CDR3 has 15 residues. Germline V gene sequence: CDR1 LNHDA, CDR2 SQIVND (reference sequence). CDR3 sequence reads: CASSWLAGAADEQFF. The CDR3 region has the DNA TGTGCCAGTAGTTGGCTAGCGGGGGCTGCCGATGAGCAGTTCTTC.

This chain joins TRBV18 and TRBJ1-1; no definite D call. The CDR3 runs 14 residues. Germline V lookup: CDR1 KGHSH, CDR2 LQKENI. V lost 5 bases and J 0 bases, leaving 10 bases between the germline ends. The CDR3 sequence is CASSANDLNTEAFF. The CDR3, as DNA: TGTGCCAGCTCAGCCAATGACTTGAACACTGAAGCTTTCTTT.

This chain connects TRBV30 to TRBJ2-7; 7 bases are shared with TRBD2. The CDR3 has 15 residues. V was pared by 0 bases and J by 1 base, with 6 bases of the junction left unmatched. The germline V gene has CDR1 GTSNPN and CDR2 SVGIG (reference sequence). In DNA form, the CDR3 reads TGTGCCTGGAGTGTAGGGAGGGGAGGGTCCTACGAGCAGTACTTC. Protein: CAWSVGRGGSYEQYF.

This clone was detected once. The gene calls are TRBV19 and TRBJ1-4; TRBD1 is a possible D gene (5 bases). V lost 6 bases and J 1 base, leaving 9 bases between the germline ends. The V gene's germline CDR1 is LNHDA and CDR2 SQIVND (reference sequence). There are 14 residues in the CDR3. The CDR3 DNA reads as TGTGCCAGTAGCCCGCAGGGAACTAATGAAAAACTGTTTTTT. Its translation is CASSPQGTNEKLFF.

This clone was counted between two and nine times. The chain combines TRBV4-1 with TRBJ2-7, with 7 bases matching TRBD1. The J segment lost 1 base and the V segment lost 1 base, leaving 7 bases of the junction unmatched. This CDR3 comprises 16 residues. Germline V gene data show CDR1 as MGHRA and CDR2 as YSYEKL. The CDR3 protein is CASSQAERTGSYEQYF. DNA of the CDR3: TGCGCCAGCAGCCAAGCCGAAAGGACAGGATCCTACGAGCAGTACTTC.

The chain employs TRBV5-1 and TRBJ2-5; D might be TRBD1 (5 bases). CDR3 length: 15 amino acids. V was trimmed by 1 base and J by 5 bases, leaving 15 bases between them. CDR1 is SGHRS and CDR2 is YFSETQ in the germline V gene. The CDR3, as DNA: TGCGCCAGCAGCTTGTATGACCCCAGGGATGAGACCCAGTACTTC. Translated, it gives CASSLYDPRDETQYF. The whole variable domain, remainder taken from reference TRBV5-1 and TRBJ2-5, is KAGVTQTPRYLIKTRGQQVTLSCSPISGHRSVSWYQQTPGQGLQFLFEYFSETQRNKGNFPGRFSGRQFSNSRSEMNVSTLELGDSALYLCASSLYDPRDETQYFGPGTRLLVL.

The table lists this clone with a few counts. The CDR3 nucleotides are TGTGCCAGTAGTACACGACAGGGAGGGACCCCCCAGCATTTT. This codes for CASSTRQGGTPQHF. V is TRBV19 and J is TRBJ1-5; 7 nucleotides line up with TRBD1. Germline V gives CDR1 LNHDA, CDR2 SQIVND (reference sequence). The CDR3 has 14 residues. V was clipped by 4 bases and J by 10 bases; unmatched bases: 10.

The genes are TRBV10-1 and TRBJ2-3, with unresolved D. The CDR3 extends over 11 amino acids. Germline values: CDR1 WNHNN, CDR2 SYGVQD (reference sequence). This CDR3 is CATRAADTQYF. As DNA, the CDR3 is TGCGCTACAAGGGCCGCAGATACGCAGTATTTT.

The chain has TRBV3-1 (or the pseudogene TRBV3-2) and TRBJ1-2, with a tentative D call TRBD1 (6 bases). The CDR3 consists of 13 residues. The germline gives CDR1 LGHDT, CDR2 YNNKEL (reference sequence). The V and J ends lost 2 bases and 7 bases respectively, with 11 bases between them. CDR3 sequence: CASSQSDRSGYTF. The CDR3 DNA is TGTGCCAGCAGCCAATCGGACAGATCTGGCTACACCTTC.

V usage is TRBV7-9 and J usage is TRBJ2-5; 7 nucleotides agree with TRBD2. The CDR3 sequence is 11 residues long. V lost 4 bases and J lost 7; bases outside the gene matches: 0. CDR1 SEHNR and CDR2 FQNEAQ come from the germline V gene (reference sequence). DNA of the CDR3: TGTGCCAGCAGCTGGGGGGGGACCCAGTACTTC. As protein: CASSWGGTQYF.

V gene TRBV7-2 combines with J gene TRBJ2-5; 7 bases are shared with TRBD1. The CDR3 spans 13 residues. V was clipped by 5 bases and J by 6 bases; unmatched bases: 6. The germline CDR1 and CDR2 sequences are SGHTA and FQGNSA. CDR3 residues: CASSTTGAKTQYF. DNA for the CDR3: TGTGCCAGCAGCACCACAGGGGCGAAGACCCAGTACTTC.

This clone has just one count. The V gene is TRBV28, the J gene TRBJ2-7; the D gene is possibly TRBD1 (8 bases). The V gene's germline CDR1 is MDHEN and CDR2 SYDVKM. V was pared by 2 bases and J by 0 bases, with 17 bases between. This CDR3 region has 17 residues. CDR3 coding DNA: TGTGCCAGCAGTTTAGAGGGGGGGACAGGATTCTCCTACGAGCAGTACTTC. Translation: CASSLEGGTGFSYEQYF.

This chain joins TRBV7-2 and TRBJ1-1; D might be TRBD1 (6 bases). CDR1 SGHTA and CDR2 FQGNSA come from the germline V gene. V lost 3 bases to trimming and J lost 1 base, with 9 bases between them. There are 14 residues in the CDR3. The CDR3, as DNA: TGTGCCAGCAGCTTTAAGACAGGGAACACTGAAGCTTTCTTT. It encodes CASSFKTGNTEAFF.

This clone was observed once. This chain connects TRBV4-2 to TRBJ2-7, with 9 bases fitting TRBD1. The CDR3 sequence is 15 residues long. Germline V gene lookup returns CDR1 LGHNA and CDR2 YNFKEQ. V was clipped by 3 bases and J by 3 bases; unmatched bases: 6. CDR3 in DNA: TGTGCCAGCAGCCAGCCGGGACAGGGATACTACGAGCAGTACTTC. It codes for CASSQPGQGYYEQYF.

This clone was seen only once. The V gene is TRBV12-3 or TRBV12-4, the J gene TRBJ1-1; TRBD1 matches 8 bases. The CDR3 totals 13 residues. J lost 7 bases, V lost 6 bases, and 7 bases had no gene match. DNA of the CDR3: TGTGCCAGCAGCCCCGGACAGGGATATGAAGCTTTCTTT. This sequence encodes CASSPGQGYEAFF.

V gene TRBV10-3 combines with J gene TRBJ2-1; D is possibly TRBD2 (5 bases). The ends were cut back, 10 bases at V and 4 bases at J, with 20 bases in the middle. The CDR3 loop spans 15 amino acids. Germline lookup yields CDR1 ENHRY and CDR2 SYGVKD. The CDR3 coding sequence is TGTGCCACCAGCGGAGAGGCCCCGAGTTACAATGAGCAGTTCTTC. This codes for CATSGEAPSYNEQFF.

The chain is built from TRBV3-1 (or the pseudogene TRBV3-2) and TRBJ1-6; 7 bases line up with TRBD1. The trim removed 5 bases at V and 10 bases at J, leaving 11 bases unmatched. This CDR3 is built from 15 residues. The germline V gene has CDR1 LGHDT and CDR2 YNNKEL (reference sequence). The CDR3 coding sequence is TGTGCCAGCAGCGAACAGGGGTCCGTACGATCACCCCTCCACTTT. Protein: CASSEQGSVRSPLHF.

The CDR3 sequence is CASSRLQGATEAFF. CDR3 coding DNA: TGTGCCAGCAGCCGGCTACAGGGGGCCACTGAAGCTTTCTTT. The chain is built from TRBV5-6 and TRBJ1-1, with 9 bases lining up with TRBD1. This CDR3 region has 14 residues. The V and J ends lost 4 bases and 4 bases, in that order; junction bases with no gene match: 5. The germline gives CDR1 SGHDT, CDR2 YYEEEE.

V usage is TRBV7-2 and J usage is TRBJ2-7; 8 bases agree with TRBD1. The ends lost 5 bases at V and 5 bases at J; junction bases unmatched: 11. Germline lookup yields CDR1 SGHTA and CDR2 FQGNSA. The CDR3 totals 15 residues. The DNA of the CDR3 is TGTGCCAGCAGCCCCCAGACAGGGGAGTCGGACGAGCAGTACTTC. Its translation is CASSPQTGESDEQYF.

As concerns this clone: Additional DNA sequences in this sample encode the identical CDR3. The V gene is TRBV12-3 or TRBV12-4, the J gene TRBJ1-1; D gene ambiguous. This CDR3 is built from 12 residues. The germline V and J ends were trimmed by 3 bases and 2 bases, with 4 bases remaining between them. DNA for the CDR3: TGTGCCAGCAGTTTGGCTAACACTGAAGCTTTCTTT. Translation: CASSLANTEAFF.

The rearrangement joins TRBV25-1 to TRBJ1-1, with no clear D. From germline, CDR1 is MGHDK and CDR2 SYGVNS. V was pared by 4 bases and J by 1 base, with 4 bases between. This CDR3 is 12 amino acids long. CDR3 DNA sequence: TGTGCCAGCAGTGTCTCGAACACTGAAGCTTTCTTT. This sequence encodes CASSVSNTEAFF.

The V and J genes are TRBV10-2 and TRBJ2-2; a possible D gene is TRBD2 (5 bases). The CDR3 is 14 amino acids. Germline loops: CDR1 WSHSY, CDR2 SAAADI. V lost 3 bases and J lost 6, with 11 bases in between. As DNA, the CDR3 is TGCGCCAGCAGTGACCGGGTGAGGGCCGGGGAGCTGTTTTTT. Residues: CASSDRVRAGELFF.

A note on this clone: Compared with germline, one end of the junction differs, possibly owing to a read error. The chain couples TRBV12-3 or TRBV12-4 to TRBJ2-7; D gene unclear. This CDR3 contains 13 residues. In DNA, the CDR3 is TGTGCCAGCAGTCTTGAAGACACGAACCCTTATTTCTTC. The encoded protein is CASSLEDTNPYFF.